Listed below are T cell receptor beta chains from one sample, sequenced in a study of T cell repertoires and Cas9 in healthy adults. Produced via immunoSEQ multiplex PCR; TCRdb's table is partial and in-frame only. Of 20,000 to 25,000 clones listed, roughly nine tenths are singletons. Sequences were obtained from CD4+ effector T cells (CD127+, CD25-, CD137-, CD154-) from PBMCs; culture status not recorded. The origin of the receptors is a human donor in good health. Both conserved end residues are part of each CDR3. Each record gives: clone size, J gene, D gene, V gene, CDR3 protein, CDR3 DNA. D genes are given only for firm matches. Not all rows give a size; the values are once, few, many and, for expanded clones, a class.

. | TRBJ1-1 | . | TRBV20-1 | CSARPNEAFF | TGCAGTGCTAGACCTAATGAAGCTTTCTTT
. | TRBJ1-2 | TRBD1 | TRBV7-9 | CASSSGTGVPYTF | TGTGCCAGCAGTTCCGGGACAGGGGTACCCTACACCTTC
. | TRBJ1-1 | . | TRBV20-1 | CSAAAAPEAFF | TGCAGTGCTGCGGCAGCTCCTGAAGCTTTCTTT
. | TRBJ1-2 | . | TRBV25-1 | CASTGHPPGYTF | TGTGCCAGCACGGGACACCCTCCTGGCTACACCTTC
. | TRBJ1-1 | . | TRBV14 | CASSQRGAGNTEAFF | TGTGCCAGCAGCCAAAGGGGGGCTGGGAACACTGAAGCTTTCTTT
. | TRBJ2-5 | TRBD1 | TRBV5-8 | CASSLARDRAKETQYF | TGTGCCAGCAGCTTGGCCCGGGACAGGGCAAAAGAGACCCAGTACTTC
. | TRBJ2-1 | . | TRBV28 | CASSLAGSSYNEQFF | TGTGCCAGCAGTTTAGCGGGAAGCTCCTACAATGAGCAGTTCTTC
. | TRBJ1-2 | . | TRBV20-1 | CSAKRDGYTF | TGCAGTGCTAAAAGGGATGGCTACACCTTC
few | TRBJ2-1 | TRBD1 | TRBV9 | CASSVEGQGGNEQFF | TGTGCCAGCAGCGTAGAGGGACAGGGGGGGAATGAGCAGTTCTTC
. | TRBJ1-2 | TRBD1 | TRBV9 | CASSVGVRGSYGYTF | TGTGCCAGCAGCGTAGGAGTCAGGGGGAGCTATGGCTACACCTTC
. | TRBJ2-1 | . | TRBV2 | CASNQENSAYNEQFF | TGTGCCAGCAATCAGGAGAACAGCGCTTACAATGAGCAGTTCTTC
. | TRBJ1-1 | . | TRBV5-1 | CASSLMGLMNTEAFF | TGCGCCAGCAGCTTGATGGGCCTCATGAACACTGAAGCTTTCTTT
. | TRBJ1-1 | . | TRBV10-3 | CAISEGGVDTEAFF | TGTGCCATCAGTGAGGGGGGTGTAGACACTGAAGCTTTCTTT
. | TRBJ1-6 | . | TRBV21-1 | CASSKAAGALDASSYNSPPHF | TGTGCCAGCAGCAAAGCGGCGGGGGCACTAGACGCGAGCTCCTATAATTCACCCCCCCACTTT
once | TRBJ1-2 | . | TRBV5-1 | CASSFGTTSIYGYTF | TGCGCCAGCAGCTTCGGGACAACCTCCATCTATGGCTACACCTTC
once | TRBJ1-1 | . | TRBV28 | CASSLSVGAGGDTEAFF | TGTGCCAGCAGTTTATCCGTGGGTGCGGGGGGGGACACTGAAGCTTTCTTT
. | TRBJ1-1 | . | TRBV6-1 | CASSSHLWETLAFF | TGTGCCAGCAGTTCCCACCTCTGGGAGACCCTGGCTTTCTTT
. | TRBJ2-7 | TRBD1 | TRBV5-1 | CASSPGQGFYEQYF | TGCGCCAGCAGCCCCGGACAGGGGTTCTACGAGCAGTACTTC
. | TRBJ1-2 | TRBD1 | TRBV5-1 | CASSSQDRVGYTF | TGCGCCAGCAGCTCCCAAGACAGGGTCGGCTACACCTTC